This entry is about one T cell receptor (beta chain). Its target is not known. CDR3 length: 13 amino acids. V dropped 3 bases and J dropped 3 bases, with 9 bases sitting between them. The germline V gene encodes CDR1 MNHEY and CDR2 SMNVEV (reference sequence). The data were obtained in a study of OX40 agonist ivuxolimab in advanced cancers. Study details: Every 2 weeks, patients received ivuxolimab intravenously, dosed at 0.01 to 10 mg/kg. Of mixed ages from about 23 to 85 and averaging roughly 66 years, the group was about 86% male.

The table came from immunoSEQ multiplex PCR; TCRdb's copy has only in-frame clones and leaves some out. The data hold approximately 30,000 clones, with more than 80% observed a single time. Study outcomes and limitations: At doses 0.1 to 3.0 mg/kg, CD4+ and CD8+ clones expanded. Normalized T-cell clonal expansion was also low in a subset of nonresponders.

The material was CD4+ or CD8+ T cells sorted from blood, obtained in a trial of the OX40 agonist ivuxolimab. The sequence was obtained from an adult with an advanced solid tumor such as melanoma, head and neck, liver or kidney cancer. The chain joins TRBV27 to TRBJ2-7; D is possibly TRBD1 (5 bases). The CDR3 sequence is CASSFGQGYEQYF. The DNA for the CDR3 is TGTGCCAGCAGTTTTGGGCAGGGCTACGAGCAGTACTTC.